This T cell receptor beta chain was captured in a study of regulatory T cells in long-lasting Graves disease. Turning to the study itself: Graves' patients, newly diagnosed, had taken antithyroid drugs under 3 months. Study conclusions and caveats: Among persistent patients, a larger number of public clonotypes were shared (approximately 3,000) than among newly diagnosed patients (966).

Arm-PCR with iRepertoire HTBI primers amplified the CDR3 regions for these TCR beta libraries. TCRdb reprocessed the multiplex PCR reads with MiXCR, giving one entry per CDR3 protein. This table has more than 300,000 distinct CDR3 sequences, approximately 12% appearing once. This sample's time point: newly diagnosed GD, antithyroid drugs for less than 3 months. Construction of the TCR library relied on RNA isolated from PBMCs. This clonotype was found many times. Its antigen is unknown. This CDR3 region has 18 residues. V was clipped by 1 base and J by 0 bases, with 13 bases between them. Germline V gives CDR1 LNHNV, CDR2 YYDKDF (reference sequence). The data were also submitted as part of a second study, on T cells in Graves' hyperthyroidism and ophthalmopathy. That publication notes: Ophthalmopathy was identified by the model a median about seven months ahead of onset.

The V call is TRBV15, the J call TRBJ2-6; possible D gene TRBD1, 6 bases. The sequence derives from a woman younger than 30 with Graves disease. This material consisted of peripheral blood mononuclear cells (PBMCs), taken at new diagnosis, from a patient treated with antithyroid drugs. The chain's CDR3 is CATSRVLTGSSGANVLTF. DNA of the CDR3: TGTGCCACCAGCAGAGTATTAACAGGGAGCTCTGGGGCCAACGTCCTGACTTTC.